Below are 12 T cell receptor beta chains sequenced from a single sample in a study of cytomegalovirus exposure and HLA in healthy donors. Amplification used 60 Vbeta primers and 13 Jbeta primers. Assay used: immunoSEQ multiplex PCR; TCRdb lists only in-frame clones, some missing. The table shows 95,000 to 150,000 clones, with roughly 70% occurring only once. Material: PBMCs. These TCRs come from a man aged 35-49 years in good health and CMV-seropositive.

This clone has only a few counts. The V call is TRBV7-2, the J call TRBJ2-3; D is uncertain. Looked up from germline, CDR1 is SGHTA and CDR2 is FQGNSA. With 4 bases removed from V and 0 bases from J, the gap between germline ends came to 11 bases. The CDR3 has 15 residues. The CDR3 loop reads CASSSGSISTDTQYF. CDR3 bases: TGTGCCAGCAGCTCGGGTAGCATTAGCACAGATACGCAGTATTTT.

This chain connects TRBV30 to TRBJ1-5; D perhaps matches TRBD1 (6 bases). The CDR3 extends over 13 amino acids. The germline V gene has CDR1 GTSNPN and CDR2 SVGIG (reference sequence). V gave up 0 bases and J gave up 11 bases, with 14 bases separating them. The CDR3 loop reads CAWSVGGQSAQHF. CDR3 sequence (DNA): TGTGCCTGGAGTGTCGGTGGACAGTCCGCCCAGCATTTT.

The chain joins TRBV11-2 to TRBJ1-5; no clear D. CDR1 is SGHAT and CDR2 is FQNNGV in the germline V gene. The V gene lost 5 bases and the J gene lost 2 bases, with 16 bases spanning the gap. The CDR3 length is 16 residues. CDR3 protein: CASSPSGPVGNQPQHF. For the CDR3, the DNA is TGTGCCAGCAGCCCCTCCGGTCCGGTAGGCAATCAGCCCCAGCATTTT.

The chain is built from TRBV7-8 and TRBJ1-5; weak D call: TRBD1 (5 bases). From germline, CDR1 is SGHVS and CDR2 FQNEAQ. V lost 1 base and J lost 0, with 7 bases in between. This CDR3 is 15 amino acids long. CDR3 loop: CASSLEGNSNQPQHF. The CDR3 DNA follows: TGTGCCAGCAGCTTAGAGGGGAATAGCAATCAGCCCCAGCATTTT. Full variable domain (rest looked up from reference TRBV7-8 and TRBJ1-5): GAGVSQSPRYKVAKRGQDVALRCDPISGHVSLFWYQQALGQGPEFLTYFQNEAQLDKSGLPSDRFFAERPEGSVSTLKIQRTQQEDSAVYLCASSLEGNSNQPQHFGDGTRLSIL.

V is TRBV28 and J is TRBJ2-7; TRBD1 might be the D (6 bases). The V gene's germline CDR1 is MDHEN and CDR2 SYDVKM. With 6 bases removed from V and 0 bases from J, the gap between germline ends came to 15 bases. CDR3 length: 15 amino acids. The CDR3 here is CASRADRTLSYEQYF. CDR3 coding DNA: TGTGCCAGCAGGGCCGACAGGACCCTCTCCTACGAGCAGTACTTC.

The V gene is TRBV6-1, the J gene TRBJ2-7; 10 bases map to TRBD2. CDR1 and CDR2 (germline): MNHNS, SASEGT. The CDR3 is made up of 17 amino acids. With V trimmed by 1 base and J by 0 bases, 6 bases remained unmatched. This CDR3 reads CASSEDLAGALSYEQYF. CDR3 in DNA: TGTGCCAGCAGTGAAGACCTAGCGGGGGCACTCTCCTACGAGCAGTACTTC.

The chain is built from TRBV28 and TRBJ2-3; TRBD2 aligns across 8 bases. This CDR3 is built from 15 residues. Germline V gene data show CDR1 as MDHEN and CDR2 as SYDVKM. Trimming cost V 9 bases and J 10 bases; bases outside gene matches: 18. CDR3 bases: TGTGCCAGTAGACTATCTAGCGGGCCGGGGTCGGCGCAGTATTTT. This encodes CASRLSSGPGSAQYF.

This clone was detected once. This chain connects TRBV27 to TRBJ2-7, with TRBD1 identical over 8 bases. Germline CDR1 MNHEY, CDR2 SMNVEV (reference sequence). Trimming took 5 bases from V and 3 from J; bases not matched to a gene: 9. The CDR3 runs to 15 residues. This CDR3 reads CASSLLGTGGYEQYF. DNA for the CDR3: TGTGCCAGCAGTCTCCTCGGGACAGGTGGCTACGAGCAGTACTTC.

The rearrangement joins TRBV7-2 to TRBJ2-7; possibly TRBD1 for D (5 bases). This CDR3 has 13 residues. V gave up 5 bases and J gave up 1 base, with 9 bases separating them. CDR1 is SGHTA and CDR2 is FQGNSA in the germline V gene. CDR3 residues: CASSTQASYEQYF. The CDR3 coding sequence is TGTGCCAGCAGCACACAGGCATCCTACGAGCAGTACTTC.

Of note for this clone: Other DNA sequences in the sample encode the same CDR3. V and J are TRBV27 and TRBJ2-7; D ambiguous. The CDR3 loop spans 12 amino acids. The V gene lost 5 bases and the J gene lost 1 base, with 6 bases spanning the gap. Germline V gives CDR1 MNHEY, CDR2 SMNVEV (reference sequence). CDR3 amino acids: CASSSASYEQYF. The DNA of the CDR3 is TGTGCCAGCAGTAGTGCGTCCTACGAGCAGTACTTC.

The J gene is TRBJ2-7, the V gene TRBV6-5; tentatively, D is TRBD2 (6 bases). CDR3 length: 13 amino acids. Looked up from germline, CDR1 is MNHEY and CDR2 is SVGAGI. V was trimmed by 6 bases and J by 0 bases, leaving 9 bases between them. For the CDR3, the DNA is TGTGCCAGCAGGAGGGACTTCTCCTACGAGCAGTACTTC. This translates into CASRRDFSYEQYF.

The rearrangement joins TRBV15 to TRBJ2-7; 7 bases agree with TRBD2. CDR3 size: 17 residues. Per germline, CDR1 LNHNV and CDR2 YYDKDF (reference sequence). V was clipped by 0 bases and J by 0 bases; unmatched bases: 8. In nucleotides, the CDR3 is TGTGCCACCAGCAGAGATATGGGGCTAGCGGCCTCCTACGAGCAGTACTTC. Amino acid sequence: CATSRDMGLAASYEQYF.